The clone carrying this T cell receptor (beta chain) was detected a few times. The antigen remains unidentified. Primers used in a second PCR of roughly 6 to 12 cycles were a sample-barcoded 5' primer and a J-beta primer mix. TCRdb called the 5' RACE reads again in MiXCR, with one record for every CDR3 protein. Of 1 million or so distinct CDR3 sequences listed, approximately 25% are singletons. The sample originates from a study of blood T cells in healthy people across ages. Notes on the study in general: Naive CD4+ cell counts and diversity both ran higher in long-lived than in aged donors.

V lost 1 base and J lost 3, with 7 bases in between. Germline V gene lookup returns CDR1 SGHRS and CDR2 YFSETQ. This CDR3 region has 14 residues. In addition, the sample was reused for a study of T cells of mothers and their children. That paper states: In each mother, TCR beta CDR3 reads exceeded 10 million; in each child, they numbered approximately 3 million. Overlap in related mother-child pairs always slightly exceeded unrelated pairs, never significantly.

The chain couples TRBV5-1 to TRBJ1-4; D perhaps matches TRBD1 (5 bases). The source of this sequence is a girl aged 2 to 9 in good health. Source material: blood. CDR3 in amino acids: CASSLSTANEKLFF. In DNA form, the CDR3 reads TGCGCCAGCAGCTTGTCGACAGCTAATGAAAAACTGTTTTTT.